These T cell receptor beta chains were read from a single sample in a study of CD8+CD57+ T cells in acquired aplastic anemia. MiXCR, run by TCRdb on the reads, gives a single entry per CDR3 protein. This table has 220,000 or so distinct CDR3 sequences, 65% appearing once. The sequenced material came from sorted CD4+, CD8+, or CD8+CD57+ T cells (not recorded which) from PBMCs. These receptors were taken from a human donor with aplastic anemia. CDR3s include the opening cysteine and the closing phenylalanine or tryptophan. The order of the fields is V gene, J gene, CDR3 length, clone size, D gene, CDR3 protein, CDR3 DNA. The D gene is left open where the match is weak. Clone size is shown for a subset of rows, as once, few, many or a class of expanded clone.

v_call: TRBV2; j_call: TRBJ2-7; cdr3_length: 13; clone_size: many; d_call: TRBD2; cdr3_aa: CASSWASGYEQYF; cdr3_nt: TGTGCCAGCAGTTGGGCTAGCGGATACGAGCAGTACTTC
v_call: TRBV7-4; j_call: TRBJ2-7; cdr3_length: 15; clone_size: NA; d_call: NA; cdr3_aa: CASSSGRGLSYEQYF; cdr3_nt: TGTGCCAGCAGCTCGGGACGCGGGCTCTCCTACGAGCAGTACTTC
v_call: TRBV20-1; j_call: TRBJ2-4; cdr3_length: 14; clone_size: NA; d_call: NA; cdr3_aa: CSAGTGEAKNIQYF; cdr3_nt: TGCAGTGCTGGAACAGGAGAAGCCAAAAACATTCAGTACTTC
v_call: TRBV5-4; j_call: TRBJ2-7; cdr3_length: 15; clone_size: NA; d_call: NA; cdr3_aa: CASSSTGTKVYEQYF; cdr3_nt: TGTGCCAGCAGCTCTACCGGGACAAAAGTATACGAGCAGTACTTC
v_call: TRBV19; j_call: TRBJ2-5; cdr3_length: 16; clone_size: NA; d_call: TRBD2; cdr3_aa: CASSIGRLAGVETQYF; cdr3_nt: TGTGCCAGTAGTATAGGTCGACTAGCGGGAGTGGAGACCCAGTACTTC
v_call: TRBV7-9; j_call: TRBJ2-7; cdr3_length: 14; clone_size: NA; d_call: TRBD1; cdr3_aa: CASSHGQGVNEQYF; cdr3_nt: TGTGCCAGCAGCCATGGACAGGGAGTTAACGAGCAGTACTTC
v_call: TRBV24-1; j_call: TRBJ1-5; cdr3_length: 14; clone_size: NA; d_call: TRBD1; cdr3_aa: CATRDRGIDQPQHF; cdr3_nt: TGTGCCACCAGAGACAGGGGGATTGATCAGCCCCAGCATTTT
v_call: TRBV7-8; j_call: TRBJ1-6; cdr3_length: 15; clone_size: NA; d_call: NA; cdr3_aa: CASSLLRGSNSPLHF; cdr3_nt: TGTGCCAGCAGCTTACTCCGAGGCAGTAATTCACCCCTCCACTTT
v_call: TRBV15; j_call: TRBJ2-7; cdr3_length: 15; clone_size: few; d_call: TRBD2; cdr3_aa: CATSRDEVAGVGQYF; cdr3_nt: TGTGCCACCAGCAGAGATGAAGTAGCGGGAGTAGGGCAGTACTTC
v_call: TRBV12-3/TRBV12-4; j_call: TRBJ2-5; cdr3_length: 15; clone_size: NA; d_call: NA; cdr3_aa: CASSSSPYGGETQYF; cdr3_nt: TGTGCCAGCAGTTCCTCACCCTACGGGGGAGAGACCCAGTACTTC
v_call: TRBV24-1; j_call: TRBJ2-1; cdr3_length: 16; clone_size: many; d_call: NA; cdr3_aa: CATGPRAGSSYNEQFF; cdr3_nt: TGTGCCACCGGGCCGAGGGCGGGGAGCTCCTACAATGAGCAGTTCTTC
v_call: TRBV7-2; j_call: TRBJ2-2; cdr3_length: 14; clone_size: NA; d_call: NA; cdr3_aa: CASSLGSNTGELFF; cdr3_nt: TGTGCCAGCAGCTTAGGCAGCAACACCGGGGAGCTGTTTTTT
v_call: TRBV19; j_call: TRBJ2-6; cdr3_length: 15; clone_size: NA; d_call: NA; cdr3_aa: CASSPIRLGANVLTF; cdr3_nt: TGTGCCAGTAGCCCAATCAGGCTTGGGGCCAACGTCCTGACTTTC
v_call: TRBV9; j_call: TRBJ2-1; cdr3_length: 14; clone_size: NA; d_call: NA; cdr3_aa: CASSVTGNSHEQFF; cdr3_nt: TGTGCCAGCAGCGTAACAGGGAATTCCCATGAGCAGTTCTTC
v_call: TRBV20-1; j_call: TRBJ1-4; cdr3_length: 17; clone_size: NA; d_call: NA; cdr3_aa: CCARLVVRGETNEKLFF; cdr3_nt: TGCTGTGCTAGGTTGGTGGTCAGGGGCGAAACTAATGAAAAACTGTTTTTT
v_call: TRBV3-1; j_call: TRBJ2-1; cdr3_length: 16; clone_size: few; d_call: TRBD2; cdr3_aa: CASSQDYGGAYNEQFF; cdr3_nt: TGTGCCAGCAGCCAGGATTACGGGGGGGCCTACAATGAGCAGTTCTTC
v_call: TRBV7-9; j_call: TRBJ2-4; cdr3_length: 14; clone_size: NA; d_call: NA; cdr3_aa: CASSLAGQRSIQYF; cdr3_nt: TGTGCCAGCAGCTTAGCGGGGCAGAGAAGCATTCAGTACTTC
v_call: TRBV7-9; j_call: TRBJ2-7; cdr3_length: 14; clone_size: NA; d_call: TRBD1; cdr3_aa: CASSVRTGGYEQYF; cdr3_nt: TGTGCCAGCAGCGTACGCACAGGGGGGTACGAGCAGTACTTC
v_call: TRBV2; j_call: TRBJ1-5; cdr3_length: 16; clone_size: NA; d_call: NA; cdr3_aa: CASGTGRRYSNQPQHF; cdr3_nt: TGTGCCAGCGGCACAGGGCGACGATATAGCAATCAGCCCCAGCATTTT
v_call: TRBV4-1; j_call: TRBJ2-1; cdr3_length: 14; clone_size: NA; d_call: NA; cdr3_aa: CASSQDKNLPEQFF; cdr3_nt: TGCGCCAGCAGCCAAGATAAGAATCTTCCGGAGCAGTTCTTC
v_call: TRBV6-4; j_call: TRBJ2-3; cdr3_length: 15; clone_size: NA; d_call: TRBD2; cdr3_aa: CASSEDLAGTDTQYF; cdr3_nt: TGTGCCAGCAGTGAAGATCTAGCGGGCACAGATACGCAGTATTTT
v_call: TRBV18; j_call: TRBJ2-5; cdr3_length: 15; clone_size: few; d_call: NA; cdr3_aa: CASSPPSAVGETQYF; cdr3_nt: TGTGCCAGCTCACCCCCGTCGGCCGTGGGGGAGACCCAGTACTTC
v_call: TRBV19; j_call: TRBJ2-3; cdr3_length: 15; clone_size: NA; d_call: NA; cdr3_aa: CASSIDLLPYDTQYF; cdr3_nt: TGTGCCAGTAGTATAGATCTCTTACCATACGATACGCAGTATTTT
v_call: TRBV12-3/TRBV12-4; j_call: TRBJ2-1; cdr3_length: 13; clone_size: NA; d_call: TRBD1; cdr3_aa: CASSQGVNNEQFF; cdr3_nt: TGTGCCAGCAGCCAGGGGGTTAACAATGAGCAGTTCTTC
v_call: TRBV12-3/TRBV12-4; j_call: TRBJ2-1; cdr3_length: 15; clone_size: NA; d_call: NA; cdr3_aa: CASNVEGRAYNEQFF; cdr3_nt: TGTGCCAGCAACGTTGAGGGAAGGGCCTACAATGAGCAGTTCTTC
v_call: TRBV7-3; j_call: TRBJ2-2; cdr3_length: 17; clone_size: few; d_call: NA; cdr3_aa: CASRRAFGGLDTGELFF; cdr3_nt: TGTGCCAGCAGGCGAGCATTTGGGGGGCTAGACACCGGGGAGCTGTTTTTT
v_call: TRBV6-5; j_call: TRBJ2-7; cdr3_length: 15; clone_size: NA; d_call: TRBD2; cdr3_aa: CASTHPASGGYEQYF; cdr3_nt: TGTGCCAGCACCCACCCGGCTAGCGGGGGCTACGAGCAGTACTTC
v_call: TRBV5-8; j_call: TRBJ1-1; cdr3_length: 14; clone_size: many; d_call: TRBD1; cdr3_aa: CAGRQGDMNTEAFF; cdr3_nt: TGTGCCGGGAGACAGGGCGATATGAACACTGAAGCTTTCTTT
v_call: TRBV20-1; j_call: TRBJ2-1; cdr3_length: 17; clone_size: few; d_call: TRBD2; cdr3_aa: CSARTSGGPHLYNEQFF; cdr3_nt: TGCAGTGCTAGAACTAGCGGGGGGCCCCATCTCTACAATGAGCAGTTCTTC
v_call: TRBV15; j_call: TRBJ2-3; cdr3_length: 15; clone_size: NA; d_call: TRBD2; cdr3_aa: CATSDGLALADTQYF; cdr3_nt: TGTGCCACCTCTGACGGACTAGCGTTAGCAGATACGCAGTATTTT
v_call: TRBV5-5; j_call: TRBJ2-7; cdr3_length: 11; clone_size: few; d_call: NA; cdr3_aa: CASSSQYEQYF; cdr3_nt: TGTGCCAGCAGCTCCCAATACGAGCAGTACTTC
v_call: TRBV24-1; j_call: TRBJ2-7; cdr3_length: 12; clone_size: NA; d_call: NA; cdr3_aa: CATSEDSHEQYF; cdr3_nt: TGTGCCACCAGTGAAGACAGCCACGAGCAGTACTTC
v_call: TRBV2; j_call: TRBJ1-6; cdr3_length: 14; clone_size: few; d_call: TRBD1; cdr3_aa: CASRRGQGTSPLHF; cdr3_nt: TGTGCCAGCCGCAGGGGACAGGGGACTTCACCCCTCCACTTT
v_call: TRBV19; j_call: TRBJ2-7; cdr3_length: 14; clone_size: once; d_call: NA; cdr3_aa: CASRVSVSSYEQYF; cdr3_nt: TGTGCCAGTAGAGTGTCGGTCAGCTCCTACGAGCAGTACTTC
v_call: TRBV29-1; j_call: TRBJ2-2; cdr3_length: 15; clone_size: few; d_call: TRBD1; cdr3_aa: CSVTGQASNTGELFF; cdr3_nt: TGCAGCGTGACTGGACAGGCATCGAACACCGGGGAGCTGTTTTTT
v_call: TRBV10-3; j_call: TRBJ2-2; cdr3_length: 16; clone_size: NA; d_call: TRBD1; cdr3_aa: CAISEGGQVGTGELFF; cdr3_nt: TGTGCCATCAGTGAGGGGGGACAGGTCGGGACCGGGGAGCTGTTTTTT
v_call: TRBV10-3; j_call: TRBJ1-1; cdr3_length: 12; clone_size: NA; d_call: NA; cdr3_aa: CAIMASGAEAFF; cdr3_nt: TGTGCCATCATGGCGTCCGGGGCTGAAGCTTTCTTT
v_call: TRBV27; j_call: TRBJ2-3; cdr3_length: 15; clone_size: once; d_call: TRBD2; cdr3_aa: CASGPTSGGTDTQYF; cdr3_nt: TGTGCCAGCGGTCCTACTAGCGGGGGGACGGATACGCAGTATTTT
v_call: TRBV10-3; j_call: TRBJ2-7; cdr3_length: 14; clone_size: NA; d_call: NA; cdr3_aa: CAIRSPGGSYEQYF; cdr3_nt: TGTGCCATCCGTTCCCCCGGGGGCTCCTACGAGCAGTACTTC
v_call: TRBV15; j_call: TRBJ1-2; cdr3_length: 15; clone_size: NA; d_call: NA; cdr3_aa: CATSRGGMGSGGYTF; cdr3_nt: TGTGCCACCAGCAGAGGAGGAATGGGGTCCGGAGGCTACACCTTC
v_call: TRBV12-3/TRBV12-4; j_call: TRBJ1-2; cdr3_length: 13; clone_size: NA; d_call: NA; cdr3_aa: CAISEDNIYGYTF; cdr3_nt: TGTGCCATCAGTGAGGATAACATCTATGGCTACACCTTC
v_call: TRBV20-1; j_call: TRBJ2-1; cdr3_length: 15; clone_size: NA; d_call: TRBD2; cdr3_aa: CSARVLTSGSNEQFF; cdr3_nt: TGCAGTGCTAGAGTACTGACTAGCGGGAGCAATGAGCAGTTCTTC
v_call: TRBV27; j_call: TRBJ1-1; cdr3_length: 15; clone_size: few; d_call: NA; cdr3_aa: CASSLWRGGSTEAFF; cdr3_nt: TGTGCCAGCAGTTTATGGCGGGGAGGGAGCACTGAAGCTTTCTTT
v_call: TRBV30; j_call: TRBJ2-7; cdr3_length: 12; clone_size: NA; d_call: NA; cdr3_aa: CAWRAGNYEQYF; cdr3_nt: TGTGCCTGGAGGGCAGGGAACTACGAGCAGTACTTC
v_call: TRBV19; j_call: TRBJ2-5; cdr3_length: 13; clone_size: NA; d_call: NA; cdr3_aa: CASSSWREETQYF; cdr3_nt: TGTGCCAGTAGTAGTTGGAGGGAAGAGACCCAGTACTTC
v_call: TRBV7-9; j_call: TRBJ1-2; cdr3_length: 14; clone_size: NA; d_call: NA; cdr3_aa: CASSSTGSAYGYTF; cdr3_nt: TGTGCCAGCAGCAGTACAGGGTCGGCCTATGGCTACACCTTC
v_call: TRBV9; j_call: TRBJ1-6; cdr3_length: 17; clone_size: NA; d_call: NA; cdr3_aa: CASSATTGSSYNSPLHF; cdr3_nt: TGTGCCAGCAGCGCAACGACAGGTAGCTCCTATAATTCACCCCTCCACTTT
v_call: TRBV15; j_call: TRBJ2-1; cdr3_length: 16; clone_size: NA; d_call: TRBD2; cdr3_aa: CATSRGRAGGYNEQFF; cdr3_nt: TGTGCCACCAGCAGAGGAAGAGCGGGAGGTTACAATGAGCAGTTCTTC
v_call: TRBV7-3; j_call: TRBJ2-2; cdr3_length: 16; clone_size: NA; d_call: NA; cdr3_aa: CASSLKGAVSSGELFF; cdr3_nt: TGTGCCAGCAGCTTAAAGGGCGCCGTCTCAAGCGGGGAGCTGTTTTTT
v_call: TRBV7-8; j_call: TRBJ2-5; cdr3_length: 14; clone_size: NA; d_call: TRBD1; cdr3_aa: CASTTRDRGETQYF; cdr3_nt: TGTGCCAGCACCACCCGGGACAGAGGAGAGACCCAGTACTTC
v_call: TRBV7-9; j_call: TRBJ1-1; cdr3_length: 10; clone_size: once; d_call: NA; cdr3_aa: CASSVFEAFF; cdr3_nt: TGTGCCAGCAGCGTCTTTGAAGCTTTCTTT
v_call: TRBV10-1; j_call: TRBJ1-4; cdr3_length: 15; clone_size: NA; d_call: NA; cdr3_aa: CASSQGTASNEKLFF; cdr3_nt: TGCGCCAGCAGTCAAGGGACTGCAAGTAATGAAAAACTGTTTTTT
v_call: TRBV29-1; j_call: TRBJ2-1; cdr3_length: 15; clone_size: NA; d_call: TRBD1; cdr3_aa: CSVEGYADRYNEQFF; cdr3_nt: TGCAGCGTTGAGGGGTACGCGGACAGGTACAATGAGCAGTTCTTC
v_call: TRBV15; j_call: TRBJ1-6; cdr3_length: 15; clone_size: NA; d_call: NA; cdr3_aa: CATSRAKQNNSPLHF; cdr3_nt: TGTGCCACCAGCAGAGCCAAACAGAATAATTCACCCCTCCACTTT